Included here is one T cell receptor (beta chain) sequence, with context. This sample is part of a study of blood T cell repertoires in COVID-19. Across the study: Researchers got acute and convalescent COVID-19 samples from the United States, Italy and Spain. Sample material is recorded as cDNA or gDNA derived from T cells, B-cell-depleted T cells, or PBMCs.

This CDR3 comprises 14 residues. Trimming stripped 5 bases from V and 5 bases from J, with 12 bases between. Germline loops: CDR1 LNHDA, CDR2 SQIVND (reference sequence). Per the study methods: Counts of nucleated cells, estimated from reference gene primer amplification, were obtained. Sequencing used immunoSEQ multiplex PCR; TCRdb keeps in-frame clones, though not all of them. V, J and clone size reflect that table, while D and trimming were determined from the DNA. The table shows fewer than 500,000 clones, with roughly 77% occurring only once. The chain joins TRBV19 to TRBJ2-2; D may be TRBD2 (5 bases). This clonotype was obtained from a human donor with acute or convalescent COVID-19. The donor label of this sample is uncertain. Sequencing was done on a sample of peripheral blood. In DNA, the CDR3 is TGTGCCAGTAGTTTGGGTGAGGGAACCGGGGAGCTGTTTTTT. As protein: CASSLGEGTGELFF. The full variable domain, rest sourced from reference TRBV19 and TRBJ2-2, is DGGITQSPKYLFRKEGQNVTLSCEQNLNHDAMYWYRQDPGQGLRLIYYSQIVNDFQKGDIAEGYSVSREKKESFPLTVTSAQKNPTAFYLCASSLGEGTGELFFGEGSRLTVL.